Sequencing of this T cell receptor beta chain was carried out in a study of circulating CD8 cells and anti-PD-1 response in melanoma. From live CD3+CD8+TCRalphabeta+ cells, four PD-1 and/or TIGIT subsets were sorted. This clonotype is labeled hyperexpanded (1% or more). Its matching antigen is unknown. Whole-study results and caveats: The cohort mixed treatment-naive and previously treated patients. Clonotype sharing was highest between DPOS and TIGIT subsets.

V dropped 3 bases and J dropped 0 bases, with 13 bases sitting between them. CDR1 is MDHEN and CDR2 is SYDVKM in the germline V gene. This CDR3 contains 16 residues. Each library started from around 15 ng of total RNA using the QIAseq Immune Repertoire TCR panel. TCRdb used MiXCR to reprocess the reads, holding one entry per CDR3 protein. The table records some 210 distinct CDR3 sequences, about 9.4% of them present only once. The rearrangement uses TRBV28 and TRBJ2-3; no clear D gene. This TCR came from a human donor with melanoma. The sequenced sample was CD8+ T cells from PBMCs, obtained at baseline or after one month of anti-PD-1 therapy (not recorded which). DNA of the CDR3: TGTGCCAGCAGTTTTCCGGTCGGGCCTAGCACAGATACGCAGTATTTT. Translated: CASSFPVGPSTDTQYF.